The next 14 T cell receptor beta chains were all read from a single sample in a study of CD4 T cells in relation to SARS-CoV-2 and coronaviruses. The repertoire was sequenced with immunoSEQ multiplex PCR; TCRdb's copy has only in-frame clones and lacks some. The data contain tens of thousands of clones, roughly 73% of them seen just once; the ten biggest clones take up about 20%. No antigens are known for them. Sequenced input: memory CD4+ T cells from PBMCs, cultured in vitro. The receptors stem from an adult with COVID-19.

This clone came up once. The V gene is TRBV12-3 or TRBV12-4, the J gene TRBJ2-1; tentatively, D is TRBD1 or TRBD2 (5 bases each). The CDR3 runs 11 residues. V lost 5 bases and J 15 bases, leaving 14 bases between the germline ends. DNA of the CDR3: TGTGCCAGCAGTCGGGACCGCATGCCGTTCTTC. Its translation is CASSRDRMPFF.

The J gene is TRBJ1-1, the V gene TRBV5-1; 8 bases agree with TRBD1. The V segment lost 0 bases and the J segment 0 bases; nucleotides outside the gene matches: 7. CDR1 is SGHRS and CDR2 is YFSETQ in the germline V gene. CDR3 length equals 17 residues. The CDR3 DNA is TGCGCCAGCAGCTTGGGCCCCCCGACAGGGGTGAACACTGAAGCTTTCTTT. This encodes CASSLGPPTGVNTEAFF.

Only one count was recorded for this clone. The chain has TRBV11-3 and TRBJ2-7; D is ambiguous. This CDR3 contains 17 residues. Germline V gene lookup returns CDR1 SGHNT and CDR2 YENEEA. The V gene lost 0 bases and the J gene lost 0 bases, with 15 bases spanning the gap. The CDR3 loop reads CASSLDCSLMSSYEQYF. In nucleotides, the CDR3 is TGTGCCAGCAGCTTAGATTGTTCACTCATGAGCTCCTACGAGCAGTACTTC.

The J gene is TRBJ1-2, the V gene TRBV18; D is undetermined. Per germline, CDR1 KGHSH and CDR2 LQKENI. The CDR3 sequence is 13 residues long. Trimming removed 3 bases at V and 2 bases at J, with 7 bases between. The CDR3, as DNA: TGTGCCAGCTCACCCGACGGGAACTATGGCTACACCTTC. Amino acids: CASSPDGNYGYTF.

This clone was counted a few times. The rearrangement joins TRBV19 to TRBJ1-5, with unresolved D. Germline CDR1 reads LNHDA; CDR2 reads SQIVND (reference sequence). The CDR3 is 13 residues long. Trimming shortened V by 5 bases and J by 4 bases, and 9 bases separated the two germline ends. CDR3 in DNA: TGTGCCAGTAGTGAGCAGAGGAATCAGCCCCAGCATTTT. Its protein product is CASSEQRNQPQHF.

The chain combines TRBV18 with TRBJ2-2; 10 bases align to TRBD1. The CDR3 length is 16 residues. Germline V gives CDR1 KGHSH, CDR2 LQKENI. With V trimmed by 3 bases and J by 7 bases, 8 bases remained unmatched. CDR3 sequence (DNA): TGTGCCAGCTCACCCCGGGACAGGGGAAAAATCGGGGAGCTGTTTTTT. This sequence encodes CASSPRDRGKIGELFF. Full variable domain (rest looked up from reference TRBV18 and TRBJ2-2): NAGVMQNPRHLVRRRGQEARLRCSPMKGHSHVYWYRQLPEEGLKFMVYLQKENIIDESGMPKERFSAEFPKEGPSILRIQQVVRGDSAAYFCASSPRDRGKIGELFFGEGSRLTVL.

The rearrangement links TRBV7-8 to TRBJ2-1, with 7 bases lining up with TRBD1. The J segment lost 1 base and the V segment lost 4 bases, leaving 4 bases of the junction unmatched. The CDR3 is 15 amino acids. CDR1 is SGHVS, CDR2 FQNEAQ, per germline. CDR3 residues: CASSYRGESYNEQFF. CDR3 DNA sequence: TGTGCCAGCAGCTACAGGGGAGAATCCTACAATGAGCAGTTCTTC.

The chain has TRBV6-5 and TRBJ1-2; 8 bases match TRBD1. V dropped 5 bases and J dropped 3; count of bases not matched to a gene: 8. The CDR3 runs 15 residues. In germline, CDR1 is MNHEY, CDR2 SVGAGI. The CDR3 DNA reads as TGTGCCAGCAGTCGGACAGGGCCGGACTACTATGGCTACACCTTC. Protein product: CASSRTGPDYYGYTF.

V usage is TRBV6-5 and J usage is TRBJ1-2; 8 bases match TRBD1. The CDR3 length is 16 residues. Losses at the gene ends were 2 bases for V and 4 bases for J; bases not matched to a gene: 9. CDR1 MNHEY and CDR2 SVGAGI come from the germline V gene. CDR3 nucleotide sequence: TGTGCCAGCAGTTACGGAGCAGACAGGGGAGGCTATGGCTACACCTTC. This gives the protein CASSYGADRGGYGYTF.

The V call is TRBV5-8, the J call TRBJ1-2; no clear D gene. CDR1 SGHTS and CDR2 YDEGEE come from the germline V gene. Trimming shortened V by 0 bases and J by 4 bases, and 1 base separated the two germline ends. The CDR3 consists of 11 residues. The DNA for the CDR3 is TGTGCCAGCAGCTTGGGCTATGGCTACACCTTC. It specifies CASSLGYGYTF.

J is TRBJ2-7 and V is TRBV19, with a weak D call TRBD2 (5 bases). This CDR3 is 15 amino acids long. Germline loops: CDR1 LNHDA, CDR2 SQIVND (reference sequence). Trimming cost V 1 base and J 0 bases, with 10 bases left between them. The CDR3 DNA follows: TGTGCCAGTAGTATAGTTCGCGGACTCTCCTACGAGCAGTACTTC. Amino acids: CASSIVRGLSYEQYF.

The chain carries TRBV11-2 and TRBJ1-2; D gene ambiguous. CDR1 and CDR2 from the germline V gene are SGHAT and FQNNGV. Trimming cost V 1 base and J 4 bases, with 10 bases left between them. The CDR3 consists of 14 residues. CDR3 nucleotide sequence: TGTGCCAGCAGCTTAGTTAGTACCGCCTATGGCTACACCTTC. The encoded protein is CASSLVSTAYGYTF.

This clone was recorded once. The chain couples TRBV7-2 to TRBJ1-5; the D gene is possibly TRBD1 (5 bases). Germline CDR1 SGHTA, CDR2 FQGNSA. This CDR3 spans 15 amino acids. V shed 5 bases and J shed 4 bases, with 15 bases lying between them. The CDR3 region is CASSGAVTLNQPQHF. CDR3 coding DNA: TGTGCCAGCAGCGGGGCCGTGACACTTAATCAGCCCCAGCATTTT.

J is TRBJ2-2 and V is TRBV3-1 (or the pseudogene TRBV3-2), with D possibly being TRBD2 (6 bases). The CDR3 contains 16 residues. V lost 0 bases and J 4 bases, leaving 12 bases between the germline ends. The germline CDR1 and CDR2 sequences are LGHDT and YNNKEL (reference sequence). CDR3 coding DNA: TGTGCCAGCAGCCAAGATCCTAGCGTAAGCACCGGGGAGCTGTTTTTT. The encoded protein is CASSQDPSVSTGELFF.